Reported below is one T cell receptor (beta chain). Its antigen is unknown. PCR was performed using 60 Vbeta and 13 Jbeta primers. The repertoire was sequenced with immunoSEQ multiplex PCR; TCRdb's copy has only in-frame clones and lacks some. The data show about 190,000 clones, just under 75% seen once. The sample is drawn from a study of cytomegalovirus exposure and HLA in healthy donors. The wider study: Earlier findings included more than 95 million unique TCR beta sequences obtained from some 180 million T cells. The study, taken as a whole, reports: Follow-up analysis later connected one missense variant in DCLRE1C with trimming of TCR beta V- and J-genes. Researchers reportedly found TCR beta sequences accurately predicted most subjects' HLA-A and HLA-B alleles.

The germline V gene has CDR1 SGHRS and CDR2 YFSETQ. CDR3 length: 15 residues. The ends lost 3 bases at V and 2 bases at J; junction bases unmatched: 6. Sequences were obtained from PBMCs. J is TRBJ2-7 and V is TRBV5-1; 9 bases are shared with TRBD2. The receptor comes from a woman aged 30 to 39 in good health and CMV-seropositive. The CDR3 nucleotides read TGCGCCAGCAGCTATGCTAGCGGGGTGGCCTACGAGCAGTACTTC. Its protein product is CASSYASGVAYEQYF.